This TCR beta chain was sequenced for a study of blood T cells in healthy people across ages. Study-level results: TCR beta diversity per million T cells fell roughly linearly with age.

Then a second PCR, running roughly 7 to 11 cycles, was carried out with a sample-barcoded 5' primer and a J-beta primer mix. Each cDNA molecule received a tag from a template-switch adaptor that had 12 random nucleotides. MiXCR, applied by TCRdb to the 5' RACE reads, yields one record per CDR3 protein. The sample yields about 1.5 million distinct CDR3 sequences, 35% to 45% seen once. Worth noting for this clonotype: Its antigen is undetermined.

The germline CDR1 and CDR2 sequences are KGHSH and LQKENI. V gave up 3 bases and J gave up 8 bases; unmatched junction bases: 11. The CDR3 is made up of 15 amino acids. The chain uses TRBV18 and TRBJ2-3; 7 bases are shared with TRBD2. The sequencing input was blood. The clonotype originates from a woman younger than 30 in good health. The CDR3 nucleotides are TGTGCCAGCTCACCGGCGGCGGGGGATGCTAGTACGCAGTATTTT. Translation: CASSPAAGDASTQYF.